The 14 T cell receptor beta chains in this list originate from one sample, sequenced in a study of cytomegalovirus exposure and HLA in healthy donors. This PCR relied on a set of 60 Vbeta primers and 13 Jbeta primers. Sequencing was performed with immunoSEQ multiplex PCR; in TCRdb, only in-frame clones are kept and a portion is missing. Here the sample spans some 140,000 clones, roughly 77% being singletons. Sequencing was performed on PBMCs. Receptor source: a female donor in good health and CMV-seronegative.

The chain is built from TRBV5-6 and TRBJ1-3; 7 positions agree with TRBD1. The trim removed 1 base at V and 4 bases at J, leaving 2 bases unmatched. Germline CDR1 SGHDT, CDR2 YYEEEE. This CDR3 spans 14 amino acids. The CDR3 loop is CASSLTGDGNTIYF. CDR3 DNA: TGTGCCAGCAGCTTGACAGGGGACGGAAACACCATATATTTT.

This chain uses TRBV6-5 with TRBJ2-4, with a weak D call TRBD1 (6 bases). Germline V CDR1 and CDR2: MNHEY, SVGAGI. CDR3 size: 13 residues. The germline V and J ends were trimmed by 5 bases and 8 bases, with 13 bases remaining between them. In DNA form, the CDR3 reads TGTGCCAGCAGTGGGGGCGTCAGGCACATTCAGTACTTC. Protein: CASSGGVRHIQYF.

The chain combines TRBV4-1 with TRBJ2-7, with D maybe TRBD1 (7 bases). The CDR3 is 14 residues long. V lost 4 bases and J 4 bases, leaving 14 bases between the germline ends. Germline assignment: CDR1 MGHRA and CDR2 YSYEKL. CDR3: CASSLVRGDYEQYF. CDR3 bases: TGCGCCAGCAGCCTCGTCAGGGGGGATTACGAGCAGTACTTC.

This sequence joins TRBV5-1 and TRBJ2-7, with a weak D call TRBD1 (5 bases). Trimming pared 0 bases from V and 4 bases from J, leaving 11 bases between. The germline CDR1 and CDR2 sequences are SGHRS and YFSETQ. The CDR3 totals 14 residues. The CDR3: CASSLGSRAYEQYF. CDR3 DNA: TGCGCCAGCAGCTTGGGTTCCAGGGCATACGAGCAGTACTTC.

Only one count was recorded for this clone. The chain uses TRBV29-1 and TRBJ2-1; D is possibly TRBD1 (7 bases). This CDR3 is built from 12 residues. Germline V lookup: CDR1 SQVTM, CDR2 ANQGSEA. V gave up 7 bases and J gave up 12 bases, with 19 bases separating them. Here the CDR3 reads CSGDSTGKGQFF. The CDR3 region has the DNA TGCAGCGGGGACTCGACAGGGAAGGGGCAGTTCTTC.

This clone has only one observation. The V call is TRBV29-1, the J call TRBJ1-2; TRBD1 agrees at 10 bases. Trimming cost V 6 bases and J 0 bases; bases outside gene matches: 10. The CDR3 extends over 16 amino acids. Germline assignment: CDR1 SQVTM and CDR2 ANQGSEA. The CDR3 reads CSVGKTGGASNYGYTF. The CDR3 nucleotides read TGCAGCGTGGGAAAGACAGGGGGCGCTTCTAACTATGGCTACACCTTC.

The chain joins TRBV2 to TRBJ2-1; D is ambiguous. Germline V CDR1 and CDR2: SNHLY, FYNNEI. With 2 bases removed from V and 0 bases from J, the gap between germline ends came to 8 bases. The CDR3 has 15 amino acids. The CDR3 bases are TGTGCCAGCAGTGAACAGGTCGGCTCCTACAATGAGCAGTTCTTC. It encodes CASSEQVGSYNEQFF.

The chain links TRBV6-5 to TRBJ1-2, with 8 bases that match TRBD1. Trimming took 5 bases from V and 6 from J; bases not matched to a gene: 8. The CDR3 consists of 14 residues. Germline V gene data show CDR1 as MNHEY and CDR2 as SVGAGI. The CDR3 region is CASSPIGQGDGYTF. CDR3 in DNA: TGTGCCAGCAGTCCAATCGGACAGGGCGATGGCTACACCTTC.

The chain joins TRBV25-1 to TRBJ1-3; TRBD1 matches at 7 bases. Trimming took 5 bases from V and 4 from J; bases not matched to a gene: 5. The CDR3 runs 14 residues. Germline lookup yields CDR1 MGHDK and CDR2 SYGVNS. CDR3 region: CASSSTGRGNTIYF. The DNA of the CDR3 is TGTGCCAGCAGTTCGACAGGGCGGGGAAACACCATATATTTT.

The chain employs TRBV12-5 and TRBJ2-1; a weak D match, TRBD2 (5 bases). Trimming stripped 4 bases from V and 3 bases from J, with 16 bases between. This CDR3 is 16 amino acids long. Germline CDR1 reads LGHNT; CDR2 reads FRNRAP. This CDR3 reads CASGWTGRRDYNEQFF. Here the CDR3 DNA reads TGTGCTAGTGGTTGGACCGGTAGACGGGACTACAATGAGCAGTTCTTC.

This clone was detected a few times. The chain combines TRBV28 with TRBJ2-7; D may be TRBD1 (6 bases). Germline V gives CDR1 MDHEN, CDR2 SYDVKM. This CDR3 region has 13 residues. V gave up 7 bases and J gave up 2 bases, with 12 bases separating them. The CDR3 loop is CASTSGEPYEQYF. The CDR3 nucleotides read TGTGCCAGCACGTCAGGGGAACCCTACGAGCAGTACTTC.

The chain has TRBV5-6 and TRBJ2-2; 8 nucleotides match TRBD1. CDR1 is SGHDT and CDR2 is YYEEEE in the germline V gene. The CDR3 covers 16 residues. V lost 4 bases to trimming and J lost 4 bases; unmatched junction nucleotides: 9. Written as DNA, the CDR3 is TGTGCCAGCAGCCTGATATCCGACAGGGGCACCGGGGAGCTGTTTTTT. Protein product: CASSLISDRGTGELFF.

This chain joins TRBV2 and TRBJ2-2; D not resolved. The CDR3 is 13 amino acids. Trimming shortened V by 8 bases and J by 3 bases, and 10 bases separated the two germline ends. The germline CDR1 and CDR2 sequences are SNHLY and FYNNEI. CDR3 in amino acids: CASGTEHTGELFF. As DNA, the CDR3 is TGTGCCAGCGGAACAGAGCACACCGGGGAGCTGTTTTTT.

CDR3 coding DNA: TGTGCCAGCAACGGGGGCTCCTATAATTCACCCCTCCACTTT. Its protein is CASNGGSYNSPLHF. The rearrangement uses TRBV9 and TRBJ1-6; a weak D match, TRBD1 (5 bases). CDR1 SGDLS and CDR2 YYNGEE come from the germline V gene. The CDR3 length is 14 residues. V was trimmed by 6 bases and J by 0 bases, leaving 7 bases between them. Filled out from reference TRBV9 and TRBJ1-6, the complete variable domain reads DSGVTQTPKHLITATGQRVTLRCSPRSGDLSVYWYQQSLDQGLQFLIQYYNGEERAKGNILERFSAQQFPDLHSELNLSSLELGDSALYFCASNGGSYNSPLHFGNGTRLTVT.